The 23 T cell receptor beta chains below all came from one sample that was sequenced in a study of T cell responses to AZD1222 COVID-19 vaccine. The method was immunoSEQ multiplex PCR; TCRdb's version includes in-frame clones alone and lacks a portion of them. The data contain around 110,000 clones, 93% of them singletons. The starting material was peripheral blood, obtained on day 0 of AZD1222 vaccination. The receptors stem from an adult in good health.

The count of this clone is one. This sequence joins TRBV4-1 and TRBJ1-5; weak D call: TRBD1 (5 bases). This CDR3 contains 15 residues. Trimming stripped 0 bases from V and 4 bases from J, with 10 bases between. CDR1 MGHRA and CDR2 YSYEKL come from the germline V gene. The CDR3 spells CASSQDTGANQPQHF. CDR3 DNA sequence: TGCGCCAGCAGCCAAGATACAGGAGCAAATCAGCCCCAGCATTTT.

The chain is built from TRBV5-1 and TRBJ2-6, with D perhaps TRBD1 (5 bases). Between the trimmed V and J ends, which lost 0 bases and 1 base, there was a span of 8 bases. The CDR3 spans 16 residues. Germline V gene data show CDR1 as SGHRS and CDR2 as YFSETQ. Here the CDR3 reads CASSLAPGSGANVLTF. The CDR3 nucleotides read TGCGCCAGCAGCTTGGCTCCAGGGTCTGGGGCCAACGTCCTGACTTTC.

The rearrangement links TRBV29-1 to TRBJ2-2; tentative D call: TRBD2 (5 bases). Germline CDR1 SQVTM, CDR2 ANQGSEA. The CDR3 spans 14 residues. The CDR3 nucleotides read TGCAGTATCGGGATCTCCACATTCACCGGGGAGCTGTTTTTT. This encodes CSIGISTFTGELFF.

The CDR3 DNA reads TGTGCCAGCAGCGTAGGGACTCCCTCGGGGGAGACCCAGTACTTC. Its translation: CASSVGTPSGETQYF. This chain connects TRBV9 to TRBJ2-5; D perhaps matches TRBD2 (5 bases). Per the germline V gene, CDR1 is SGDLS and CDR2 is YYNGEE. This CDR3 is built from 15 residues. The ends were cut back, 0 bases at V and 5 bases at J, with 14 bases in the middle.

The sample holds one count of this clone. The J gene is TRBJ2-7, the V gene TRBV27; D call uncertain. The CDR3 is made up of 14 amino acids. CDR1 and CDR2 (germline): MNHEY, SMNVEV (reference sequence). V was clipped by 2 bases and J by 7 bases, with 15 bases between them. DNA for the CDR3: TGTGCCAGCAGTTTAAGGCCCGCCCTCGGAGAGCAGTACTTC. This sequence encodes CASSLRPALGEQYF.

The rearrangement links TRBV2 to TRBJ1-1, with TRBD1 matching over 7 bases. Germline CDR1 SNHLY, CDR2 FYNNEI. This CDR3 spans 14 amino acids. The V and J ends lost 7 bases and 0 bases, in that order; junction bases with no gene match: 5. CDR3 nucleotide sequence: TGTGCCAGCATGACAGGGAGTCTGAACACTGAAGCTTTCTTT. Its translation: CASMTGSLNTEAFF.

The chain is built from TRBV27 and TRBJ1-1; tentative D call: TRBD1 (6 bases). Trimming stripped 8 bases from V and 8 bases from J, with 18 bases between. This CDR3 spans 13 amino acids. Germline CDR1 is MNHEY and CDR2 is SMNVEV (reference sequence). The CDR3 is CASASGTRKEAFF. CDR3 DNA: TGTGCCAGCGCCTCCGGGACAAGAAAAGAAGCTTTCTTT.

The rearrangement links TRBV6-4 to TRBJ2-1; 11 bases line up with TRBD2. The germline gives CDR1 MRHNA, CDR2 SNTAGT. The CDR3 loop spans 15 amino acids. V gave up 2 bases and J gave up 4 bases; unmatched junction bases: 1. CDR3 region: CASSDGTSGYNEQFF. The CDR3, as DNA: TGTGCCAGCAGTGACGGGACTAGCGGATACAATGAGCAGTTCTTC.

The chain links TRBV7-3 to TRBJ2-2; no reliable D call. V lost 3 bases to trimming and J lost 4 bases, with 6 bases between them. Germline lookup yields CDR1 SGHTA and CDR2 FQGTGA. The CDR3 has 13 residues. Here the CDR3 DNA reads TGTGCCAGCAGCTTTACGGTCACCGGGGAGCTGTTTTTT. As protein: CASSFTVTGELFF.

The gene calls are TRBV28 and TRBJ2-2; 13 nucleotides align to TRBD2. CDR3 length: 19 amino acids. Germline V gene lookup returns CDR1 MDHEN and CDR2 SYDVKM. The trim removed 3 bases at V and 4 bases at J, leaving 11 bases unmatched. In DNA form, the CDR3 reads TGTGCCAGCAGTTTCGGAACTAGCGGGAGGGCCCTCGGCACCGGGGAGCTGTTTTTT. Protein product: CASSFGTSGRALGTGELFF. Based on the CDR3 plus reference TRBV28 and TRBJ2-2, the full variable domain is DVKVTQSSRYLVKRTGEKVFLECVQDMDHENMFWYRQDPGLGLRLIYFSYDVKMKEKGDIPEGYSVSREKKERFSLILESASTNQTSMYLCASSFGTSGRALGTGELFFGEGSRLTVL.

This clone appeared once. The rearrangement uses TRBV4-1 and TRBJ1-2, with 7 bases lining up with TRBD1. The CDR3 has 15 amino acids. The V segment lost 5 bases and the J segment 4 bases; nucleotides outside the gene matches: 10. Germline assignment: CDR1 MGHRA and CDR2 YSYEKL. As DNA, the CDR3 is TGCGCCAGCAGCGCGACAGGGATTCCAACCTATGGCTACACCTTC. Amino acids: CASSATGIPTYGYTF.

Only a few counts were recorded for this clone. The chain recombines TRBV12-3 or TRBV12-4 with TRBJ2-7, with 7 nucleotides matching TRBD1. CDR3 length: 12 residues. Trimming took 5 bases from V and 3 from J; bases not matched to a gene: 1. CDR3 residues: CASSRQGYEQYF. For the CDR3, the DNA is TGTGCCAGCAGTAGACAGGGCTACGAGCAGTACTTC.

CDR3 residues: CSARDRSEQFF. The CDR3 coding sequence is TGCAGTGCTAGAGATCGGAGTGAGCAGTTCTTC. J is TRBJ2-1 and V is TRBV20-1; no definite D call. The V end lost 0 bases, the J end lost 9 bases, and 6 bases lay between the germline ends. The CDR3 is 11 amino acids. Germline loops: CDR1 DFQATT, CDR2 SNEGSKA (reference sequence).

The rearrangement uses TRBV7-6 and TRBJ2-3, with D possibly matching TRBD2 (5 bases). The germline CDR1 and CDR2 sequences are SGHVS and FNYEAQ. V lost 1 base and J lost 2, with 7 bases in between. The CDR3 is 14 residues long. The CDR3 region is CASSLGGPTDTQYF. DNA of the CDR3: TGTGCCAGCAGCTTAGGCGGGCCCACAGATACGCAGTATTTT. Drawing the rest from reference TRBV7-6 and TRBJ2-3, the complete variable domain is GAGVSQSPRYKVTKRGQDVALRCDPISGHVSLYWYRQALGQGPEFLTYFNYEAQQDKSGLPNDRFSAERPEGSISTLTIQRTEQRDSAMYRCASSLGGPTDTQYFGPGTRLTVL.

The chain uses TRBV5-1 and TRBJ1-1; no reliable D call. This CDR3 has 13 residues. The germline gives CDR1 SGHRS, CDR2 YFSETQ. The ends were cut back, 5 bases at V and 8 bases at J, with 16 bases in the middle. The CDR3 DNA reads as TGCGCCAGCAGGAAAGACGGCTTAGTAGAAGCTTTCTTT. This encodes CASRKDGLVEAFF.

The chain combines TRBV6-5 with TRBJ1-4, with D perhaps matching TRBD1 (6 bases). Germline CDR1 MNHEY, CDR2 SVGAGI. V was shortened by 4 bases and J by 10 bases, with 22 bases between the two germline ends. The CDR3 sequence is 16 residues long. The CDR3, as DNA: TGTGCCAGCAGTTTTCTTGACAGGTCATCTAAAGGAAAACTGTTTTTT. Translated, it gives CASSFLDRSSKGKLFF.

The chain links TRBV10-2 to TRBJ2-1; 9 nucleotides line up with TRBD2. Germline V gene sequence: CDR1 WSHSY, CDR2 SAAADI. This CDR3 has 15 amino acids. V was clipped by 2 bases and J by 7 bases; unmatched bases: 6. CDR3: CASSEVAGGENEQFF. As DNA, the CDR3 is TGCGCCAGCAGTGAGGTGGCGGGAGGGGAAAATGAGCAGTTCTTC.

The CDR3 loop is CASSLGGTSGSYEQYF. CDR3 in DNA: TGTGCCAGCAGCTTGGGGGGGACTAGCGGGTCCTACGAGCAGTACTTC. This chain connects TRBV5-4 to TRBJ2-7; 12 bases align to TRBD2. Trimming cost V 0 bases and J 1 base; bases outside gene matches: 2. The CDR3 spans 16 residues. CDR1 and CDR2 (germline): SGHNT, YYREEE (reference sequence). Filled out from reference TRBV5-4 and TRBJ2-7, the complete variable domain reads ETGVTQSPTHLIKTRGQQVTLRCSSQSGHNTVSWYQQALGQGPQFIFQYYREEENGRGNFPPRFSGLQFPNYSSELNVNALELDDSALYLCASSLGGTSGSYEQYFGPGTRLTVT.

This chain links TRBV5-4 with TRBJ2-5; the D gene is possibly TRBD1 (6 bases). There are 15 residues in the CDR3. Germline V gives CDR1 SGHNT, CDR2 YYREEE (reference sequence). V was shortened by 0 bases and J by 6 bases, with 15 bases between the two germline ends. CDR3 protein: CASSLASTGQKTQYF. CDR3 DNA sequence: TGTGCCAGCAGCTTGGCCAGTACAGGGCAGAAGACCCAGTACTTC.

The V and J genes are TRBV9 and TRBJ1-2; D gene ambiguous. CDR1 and CDR2 (germline): SGDLS, YYNGEE. V lost 0 bases, J lost 2 bases, and 5 bases lay in between. The CDR3 spans 13 residues. CDR3 DNA: TGTGCCAGCAGCGTAGCCGTGAACTATGGCTACACCTTC. This gives the protein CASSVAVNYGYTF.

Here the CDR3 DNA reads TGTGCCAGCAGTTTAGGAGGTTACAATGAGCAGTTCTTC. Encoded protein: CASSLGGYNEQFF. The chain joins TRBV12-3 or TRBV12-4 to TRBJ2-1, with unresolved D. The CDR3 length is 13 residues. The ends were cut back, 1 base at V and 4 bases at J, with 5 bases in the middle.

The chain recombines TRBV19 with TRBJ2-3; a weak D match, TRBD2 (6 bases). V lost 3 bases and J 0 bases, leaving 22 bases between the germline ends. Germline values: CDR1 LNHDA, CDR2 SQIVND (reference sequence). This CDR3 comprises 19 residues. CDR3 in DNA: TGTGCCAGTAGTATTGCCCCCCCGGGGGACTCCGCTAGCACAGATACGCAGTATTTT. Translated, it gives CASSIAPPGDSASTDTQYF. Drawing the rest from reference TRBV19 and TRBJ2-3, the complete variable domain is DGGITQSPKYLFRKEGQNVTLSCEQNLNHDAMYWYRQDPGQGLRLIYYSQIVNDFQKGDIAEGYSVSREKKESFPLTVTSAQKNPTAFYLCASSIAPPGDSASTDTQYFGPGTRLTVL.

The rearrangement uses TRBV30 and TRBJ2-3; 8 bases are a match to TRBD2. This CDR3 is built from 15 residues. Germline values: CDR1 GTSNPN, CDR2 SVGIG (reference sequence). Trimming took 2 bases from V and 1 from J; bases not matched to a gene: 5. CDR3 protein: CAWSRREGRTDTQYF. The CDR3 bases are TGTGCCTGGAGTAGACGGGAGGGCCGCACAGATACGCAGTATTTT. Drawing the rest from reference TRBV30 and TRBJ2-3, the complete variable domain is SQTIHQWPATLVQPVGSPLSLECTVEGTSNPNLYWYRQAAGRGLQLLFYSVGIGQISSEVPQNLSASRPQDRQFILSSKKLLLSDSGFYLCAWSRREGRTDTQYFGPGTRLTVL.